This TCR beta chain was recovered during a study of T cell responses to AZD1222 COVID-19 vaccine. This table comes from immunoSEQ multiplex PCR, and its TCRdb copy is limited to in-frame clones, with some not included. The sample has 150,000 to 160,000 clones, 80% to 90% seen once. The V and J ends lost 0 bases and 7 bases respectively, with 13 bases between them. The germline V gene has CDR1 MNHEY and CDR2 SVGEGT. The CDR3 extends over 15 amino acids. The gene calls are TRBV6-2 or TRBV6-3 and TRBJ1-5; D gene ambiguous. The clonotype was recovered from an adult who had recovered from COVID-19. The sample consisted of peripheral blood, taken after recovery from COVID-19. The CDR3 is CASSYSKATSQPQHF. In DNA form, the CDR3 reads TGTGCCAGCAGTTACTCGAAGGCGACTTCGCAGCCCCAGCATTTT.